This T cell receptor beta chain was obtained from a study of PD-L1 blockade in urothelial cancer. Study-wide context: The number of prior chemotherapy regimens per patient was 0 to 3. The study recovered a median of roughly 150,000 T cells per blood sample.

Some clones are missing from TCRdb's copy, which holds only in-frame ones; the method was immunoSEQ multiplex PCR. The table lists 90,000 or so clones, 90% of them singletons. This CDR3 region has 15 residues. V shed 2 bases and J 5 bases; nucleotides not matched to a gene: 8. Germline-derived CDR1 and CDR2 are MGHRA and YSYEKL. Noted time point: pretreatment peripheral blood. The source is a man in his 60s with urothelial cancer. The sequencing here drew on PBMCs, taken around atezolizumab (anti-PD-L1) treatment. The chain links TRBV4-1 to TRBJ1-1; TRBD1 agrees at 7 bases. CDR3 sequence reads: CASSQRQGRGTEAFF. In nucleotides, the CDR3 is TGCGCCAGCAGCCAACGACAGGGCAGGGGTACTGAAGCTTTCTTT.